The entry that follows covers one T cell receptor beta chain sequence. This specimen belongs to a study of blood T cell repertoires in COVID-19. Study overall: Sites across the United States, Italy and Spain contributed samples from acute and convalescent COVID-19. T cells, B-cell-depleted T cells, or PBMCs supplied cDNA or gDNA.

In germline, CDR1 is MDHEN, CDR2 SYDVKM. The CDR3 loop spans 14 amino acids. Unmatched junction bases numbered 3, after V lost 8 bases and J lost 0 bases. As processed by the authors: Amplification with reference gene primers provided the estimates of nucleated cell counts. The method was immunoSEQ multiplex PCR; TCRdb's version includes in-frame clones alone and lacks a portion of them. V, J and clone size are taken as reported in that table, and D and trimming were inferred from the DNA itself. The table has about 90,000 clones, roughly 90% seen once. Source material: peripheral blood. The origin of this receptor is a man older than 75 with active or convalescent COVID-19. The rearrangement links TRBV28 to TRBJ2-1, with TRBD2 identical over 8 bases. The CDR3 DNA reads as TGTGCCAGCTTGAGCGGGAGCTCCTACAATGAGCAGTTCTTC. It translates to CASLSGSSYNEQFF.